This TCR beta chain was recorded in a study of chemoradiotherapy in HPV16-positive cancers. TCRdb's copy holds only in-frame clones and misses some; the assay was immunoSEQ multiplex PCR. Of around 6,000 clones in the sample, over 75% were seen once. Turning to this clone: Its antigen is currently unknown.

Whole-study results and caveats: Non-HPV-specific T cells did not expand in tumors during treatment, whereas candidate HPV-specific clones and E7-related motifs did.

Repeated repertoire sampling spanned the course of chemoradiotherapy. There are 14 residues in the CDR3. Germline assignment: CDR1 LNHDA and CDR2 SQIVND (reference sequence). V was clipped by 5 bases and J by 8 bases; unmatched bases: 10. The sample here was blood, taken from a patient who underwent chemoradiotherapy. The sequence derives from a human donor with HPV-associated anogenital cancer. The V call is TRBV19, the J call TRBJ2-7, with 9 bases that match TRBD1. The CDR3 nucleotides are TGTGCCAGTAGTCCCGGGACAGGGTCGCGTCAGCAGTACTTC. It encodes CASSPGTGSRQQYF.